Here is one T cell receptor (beta chain) with its context. It has no known antigen specificity. Per-base qualities were not stored, and no clone one base away is much larger. A distance of 11 bases separates the germline ends of V and J, which lose 3 bases and 2 bases respectively. The CDR3, from cysteine to phenylalanine, totals 16 residues. Here the CDR3 DNA is all that survives: 48 bases in frame from base 1. From a lookup of the germline V gene (reference sequence), CDR1 and CDR2 are LNHDA and SQIVND. These data are taken from a study of Graves' ophthalmopathy and Graves' hyperthyroidism (dated by TCRdb to 2016 to 2018). Notes on the research overall: Peripheral blood samples were taken at the time of initial diagnosis, before any treatment was given. Following sampling, methimazole starting at 30 mg daily was administered to hyperthyroidism patients, and high-dose intravenous methylprednisolone was administered to ophthalmopathy patients. For independent validation, a separate cohort was made up of around 18 hyperthyroidism patients plus 17 patients who later progressed from hyperthyroidism to ophthalmopathy. To explore V-J signatures that separate ophthalmopathy from hyperthyroidism, a discovery set of about 96 patients was enrolled, consisting of about 45 with ophthalmopathy and about 60 with stable hyperthyroidism. TCR beta repertoire signatures were used to distinguish Graves' ophthalmopathy from Graves' hyperthyroidism and to predict progression to ophthalmopathy. In total, around 130 blood samples were TCR-sequenced: 40 to 45 ophthalmopathy, roughly 77 hyperthyroidism and some 17 hyperthyroidism-to-ophthalmopathy patients. In five or six hyperthyroidism patients, T-cell repertoires of thyroid tissue and blood were compared. The roughly 91 discovery patients were randomly split 7:3 into training and test sets.

Beyond this particular receptor, the publication reports: Sample size was not statistically predetermined, and group allocation was not concealed from the investigators. In cross-validation, the 13-signature model distinguished ophthalmopathy from stable hyperthyroidism with about 89% sensitivity and around 81% specificity, while in the test set the corresponding values were about 79% and 69%. In validation, the model predicted ophthalmopathy progression with about 70% sensitivity and 72.22% specificity; some 13 predicted patients were CT-confirmed with GO in a median of approximately six months. Among expanded thyroid clonotypes with frequency above 0.001, most also showed up in blood, which suggests that blood repertoires may reflect the thyroid immune response.

For repertoire sequencing, the TCR beta CDR3 regions were amplified from RNA transcripts. The first round of RT-PCR was done with HTBI primers and the Qiagen OneStep RT-PCR kit, and was followed by a second round of multiplex PCR, then size selection and purification. The libraries underwent paired-end sequencing with 100 bp reads on an Illumina HiSeq2000. In the paper's pipeline: SOAPnuke was used to process the reads, removing any read that contained adapters or uncalled bases, had a mean Phred below 15, or lacked an exact match to the constant primer or identifier. COPE v1.2.5 was used to merge high-quality paired reads. Clonotypes were defined as unique nucleotide sequences and were aligned to IMGT TRB V, D and J references using MiTCR v1.1. Only V-J combinations with frequency above 0.0001 were analysed, covering over 99% of repertoires. A TCR clonal expansion and chaos score per V-J combination was defined as the ratio of F50 clonal expansion to chaos observed in the TCRdist matrix. Welch's t-statistics and random forest were used to reduce features to about 14 V-J combinations, which were fed into a naive Bayes classifier. The similarity between thyroid and blood repertoires was quantified using the Morisita-Horn index. TCRdb handled the public reads itself, with Q25 trimming in fastp and clone calling in MiXCR, and kept productive beta chains. Entries that share a CDR3 protein sequence are merged under the most common genes and DNA. TCRdb, not the original authors, processed these V and J calls. The sample records under 800,000 distinct CDR3 sequences, over 20% of which are singletons. More than 5.5% of the sample comes from the top ten.

Hyperthyroidism was considered stable if no progression to ophthalmopathy occurred within 18 months of follow-up. Hyperthyroidism patients were newly diagnosed, were aged 18 to 65 years, and had a disease duration under 2 months. Patients were excluded if they had other autoimmune diseases, uncontrolled infections, pregnancy or lactation. Clinical symptoms, serum thyroxine, TRAb, thyroid ultrasound and orbital computed tomography formed the basis of the diagnosis. PBMCs were isolated from about 10 ml of fresh peripheral blood by Ficoll-Paque density gradient centrifugation. Trizol reagent was used to extract the total RNA, and its quality was then checked on an Agilent 2100 Bioanalyzer.

Sequencing used peripheral blood. Recombination joined TRBV19 with TRBJ1-6; the D segment cannot be called with confidence. The sequence was obtained from a woman younger than 30 with stable Graves' hyperthyroidism. Some clones in this sample may be carry-over from other donors' samples. Donor details come from another sample of the same person, matched by shared clones. The DNA sequence follows: TGTGCCAGTAGTATTGGATCGGAAGCCTATAATTCACCCCTCCACTTT. Translated, this gives CASSIGSEAYNSPLHF. With all but the CDR3 taken from the reference TRBV19 and TRBJ1-6 genes, the full variable domain is: DGGITQSPKYLFRKEGQNVTLSCEQNLNHDAMYWYRQDPGQGLRLIYYSQIVNDFQKGDIAEGYSVSREKKESFPLTVTSAQKNPTAFYLCASSIGSEAYNSPLHFGNGTRLTVT.